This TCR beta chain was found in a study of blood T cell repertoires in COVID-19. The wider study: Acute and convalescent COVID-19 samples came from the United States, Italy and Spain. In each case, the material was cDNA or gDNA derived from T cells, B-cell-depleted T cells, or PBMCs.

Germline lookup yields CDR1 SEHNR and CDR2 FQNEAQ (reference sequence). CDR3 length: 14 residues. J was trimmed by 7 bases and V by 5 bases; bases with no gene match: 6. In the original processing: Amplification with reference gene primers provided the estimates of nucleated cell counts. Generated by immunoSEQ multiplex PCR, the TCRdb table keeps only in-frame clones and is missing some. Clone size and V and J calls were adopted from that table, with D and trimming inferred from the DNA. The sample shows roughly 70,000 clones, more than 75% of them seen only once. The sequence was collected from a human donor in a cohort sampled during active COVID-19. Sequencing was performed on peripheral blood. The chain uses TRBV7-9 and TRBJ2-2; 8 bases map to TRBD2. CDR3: CASSLSGSGGELFF. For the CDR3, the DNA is TGTGCCAGCAGCCTCAGCGGGAGTGGCGGGGAGCTGTTTTTT.